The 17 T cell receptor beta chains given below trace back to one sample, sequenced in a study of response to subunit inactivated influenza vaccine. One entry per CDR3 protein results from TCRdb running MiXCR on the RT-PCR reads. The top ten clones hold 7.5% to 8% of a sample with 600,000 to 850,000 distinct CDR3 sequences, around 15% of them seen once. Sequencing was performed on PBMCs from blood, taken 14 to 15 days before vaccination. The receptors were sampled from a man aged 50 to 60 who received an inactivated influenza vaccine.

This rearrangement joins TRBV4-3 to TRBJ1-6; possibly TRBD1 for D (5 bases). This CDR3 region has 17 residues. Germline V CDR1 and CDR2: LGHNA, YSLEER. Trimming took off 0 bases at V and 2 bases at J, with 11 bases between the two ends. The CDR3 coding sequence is TGCGCCAGCAGCCAAGATAGGGGCGGAACCTATAATTCACCCCTCCACTTT. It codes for CASSQDRGGTYNSPLHF.

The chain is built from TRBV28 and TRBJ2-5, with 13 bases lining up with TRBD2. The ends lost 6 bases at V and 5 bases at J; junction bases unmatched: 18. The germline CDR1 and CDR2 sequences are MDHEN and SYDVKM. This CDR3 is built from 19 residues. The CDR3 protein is CASRTRSGTSGEGLETQYF. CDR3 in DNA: TGTGCCAGCAGGACTCGGTCCGGGACTAGCGGGGAGGGGCTGGAGACCCAGTACTTC.

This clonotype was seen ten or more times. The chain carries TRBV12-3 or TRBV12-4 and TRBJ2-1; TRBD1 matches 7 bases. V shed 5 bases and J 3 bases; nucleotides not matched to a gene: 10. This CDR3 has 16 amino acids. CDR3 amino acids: CASSRGPNSRYNEQFF. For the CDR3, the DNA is TGTGCCAGCAGTAGGGGGCCCAACTCCCGCTACAATGAGCAGTTCTTC.

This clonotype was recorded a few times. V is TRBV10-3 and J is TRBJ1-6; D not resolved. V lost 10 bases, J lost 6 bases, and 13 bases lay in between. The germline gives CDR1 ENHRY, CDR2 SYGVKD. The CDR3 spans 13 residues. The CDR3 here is CANKGDLNSPLHF. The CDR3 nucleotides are TGTGCCAACAAGGGAGACCTTAATTCACCCCTCCACTTT.

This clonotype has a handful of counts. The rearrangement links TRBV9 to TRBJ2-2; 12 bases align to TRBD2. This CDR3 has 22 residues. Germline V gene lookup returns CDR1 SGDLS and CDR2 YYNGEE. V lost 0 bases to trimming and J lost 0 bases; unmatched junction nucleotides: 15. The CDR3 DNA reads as TGTGCCAGCAGCGTAGGATTGTTGGCTAGCGGGAGGGCTTACCCGAACACCGGGGAGCTGTTTTTT. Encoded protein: CASSVGLLASGRAYPNTGELFF. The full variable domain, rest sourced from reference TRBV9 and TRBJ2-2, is DSGVTQTPKHLITATGQRVTLRCSPRSGDLSVYWYQQSLDQGLQFLIQYYNGEERAKGNILERFSAQQFPDLHSELNLSSLELGDSALYFCASSVGLLASGRAYPNTGELFFGEGSRLTVL.

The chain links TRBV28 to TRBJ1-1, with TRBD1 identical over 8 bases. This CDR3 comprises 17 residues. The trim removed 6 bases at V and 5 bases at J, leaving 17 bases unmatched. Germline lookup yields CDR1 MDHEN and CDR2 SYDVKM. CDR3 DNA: TGTGCCAGCAGACCAAGACAGGGGTTTCTCGGTAAAACTGAAGCTTTCTTT. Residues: CASRPRQGFLGKTEAFF.

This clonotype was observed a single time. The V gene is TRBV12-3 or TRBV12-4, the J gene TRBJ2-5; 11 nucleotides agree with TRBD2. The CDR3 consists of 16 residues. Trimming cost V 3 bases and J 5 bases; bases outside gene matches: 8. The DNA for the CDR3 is TGTGCCAGCAGTTTCGCTAGCGGGGGGCCGAGGGAGACCCAGTACTTC. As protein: CASSFASGGPRETQYF.

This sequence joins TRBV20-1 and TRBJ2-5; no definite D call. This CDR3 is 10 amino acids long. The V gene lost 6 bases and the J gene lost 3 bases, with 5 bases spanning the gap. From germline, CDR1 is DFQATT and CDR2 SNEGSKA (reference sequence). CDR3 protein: CSAEKETQYF. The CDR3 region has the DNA TGCAGTGCAGAGAAAGAGACCCAGTACTTC.

CDR3 loop: CASSLALAEVNEQFF. CDR3 DNA: TGCGCCAGCAGCTTGGCCCTAGCGGAGGTCAATGAGCAGTTCTTC. This sequence joins TRBV5-1 and TRBJ2-1; TRBD2 agrees at 7 bases. The CDR3 is 15 residues long. Losses at the gene ends were 0 bases for V and 6 bases for J; bases not matched to a gene: 6. Looked up from germline, CDR1 is SGHRS and CDR2 is YFSETQ. Combining the CDR3 with reference TRBV5-1 and TRBJ2-1 gives the whole variable domain KAGVTQTPRYLIKTRGQQVTLSCSPISGHRSVSWYQQTPGQGLQFLFEYFSETQRNKGNFPGRFSGRQFSNSRSEMNVSTLELGDSALYLCASSLALAEVNEQFFGPGTRLTVL.

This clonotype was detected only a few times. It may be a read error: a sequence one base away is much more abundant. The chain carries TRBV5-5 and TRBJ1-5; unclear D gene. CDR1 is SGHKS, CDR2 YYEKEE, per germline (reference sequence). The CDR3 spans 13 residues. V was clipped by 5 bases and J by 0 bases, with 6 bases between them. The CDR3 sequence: CASSSVSNQPQHF. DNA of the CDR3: TGTGCCAGCAGTTCAGTTAGCAATCAGCCCCAGCATTTT.

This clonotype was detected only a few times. CDR3 sequence reads: CASSQRSGRFYNEQFF. CDR3 sequence (DNA): TGTGCCAGCAGCCAGCGTAGCGGGAGGTTCTACAATGAGCAGTTCTTC. The chain combines TRBV4-2 with TRBJ2-1; 10 bases are shared with TRBD2. The length of the CDR3 is 16 residues. In germline, CDR1 is LGHNA, CDR2 YNFKEQ. V gave up 3 bases and J gave up 3 bases; unmatched junction bases: 5.

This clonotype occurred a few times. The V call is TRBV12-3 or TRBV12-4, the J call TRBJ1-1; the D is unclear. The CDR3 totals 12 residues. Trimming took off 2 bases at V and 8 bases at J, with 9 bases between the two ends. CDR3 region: CASSLSAVEAFF. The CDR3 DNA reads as TGTGCCAGCAGTTTATCGGCGGTAGAAGCTTTCTTT.

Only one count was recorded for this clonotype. The CDR3 DNA reads TGTGCCAGCAGCTTAGTATCACGGGGGAACACCGGGGAGCTGTTTTTT. Amino acid sequence: CASSLVSRGNTGELFF. The chain couples TRBV7-3 to TRBJ2-2; tentative D call: TRBD2 (5 bases). The CDR3 consists of 16 residues. CDR1 is SGHTA, CDR2 FQGTGA, per germline. Trimming removed 2 bases at V and 1 base at J, with 11 bases between. Using reference TRBV7-3 and TRBJ2-2 for the parts outside the CDR3, the full variable domain is GAGVSQTPSNKVTEKGKYVELRCDPISGHTALYWYRQSLGQGPEFLIYFQGTGAADDSGLPNDRFFAVRPEGSVSTLKIQRTERGDSAVYLCASSLVSRGNTGELFFGEGSRLTVL.

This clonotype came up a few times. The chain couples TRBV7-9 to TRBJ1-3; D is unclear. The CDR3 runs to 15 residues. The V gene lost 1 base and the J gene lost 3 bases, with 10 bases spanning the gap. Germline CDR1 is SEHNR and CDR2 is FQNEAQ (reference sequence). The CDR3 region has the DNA TGTGCCAGCAGCTTAGAGTGGCGCCTTGGAAACACCATATATTTT. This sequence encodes CASSLEWRLGNTIYF.

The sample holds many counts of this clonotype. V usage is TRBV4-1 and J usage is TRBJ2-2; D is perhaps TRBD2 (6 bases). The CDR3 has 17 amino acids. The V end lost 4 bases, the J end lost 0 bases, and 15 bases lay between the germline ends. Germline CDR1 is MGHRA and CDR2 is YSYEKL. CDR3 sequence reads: CASSLLFGGANTGELFF. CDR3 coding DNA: TGCGCCAGCAGCCTGCTCTTTGGCGGGGCGAACACCGGGGAGCTGTTTTTT.

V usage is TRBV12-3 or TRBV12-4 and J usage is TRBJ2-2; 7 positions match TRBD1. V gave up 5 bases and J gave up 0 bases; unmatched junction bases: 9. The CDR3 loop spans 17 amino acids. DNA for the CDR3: TGTGCCAGCAGTCCTACGACAGGGAGTTCGAACACCGGGGAGCTGTTTTTT. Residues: CASSPTTGSSNTGELFF.

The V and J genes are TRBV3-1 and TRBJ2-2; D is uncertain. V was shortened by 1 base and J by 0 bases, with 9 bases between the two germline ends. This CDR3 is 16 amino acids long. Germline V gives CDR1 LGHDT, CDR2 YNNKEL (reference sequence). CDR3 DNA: TGTGCCAGCAGCCAAGGTCCGGGCCCGAACACCGGGGAGCTGTTTTTT. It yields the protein CASSQGPGPNTGELFF.